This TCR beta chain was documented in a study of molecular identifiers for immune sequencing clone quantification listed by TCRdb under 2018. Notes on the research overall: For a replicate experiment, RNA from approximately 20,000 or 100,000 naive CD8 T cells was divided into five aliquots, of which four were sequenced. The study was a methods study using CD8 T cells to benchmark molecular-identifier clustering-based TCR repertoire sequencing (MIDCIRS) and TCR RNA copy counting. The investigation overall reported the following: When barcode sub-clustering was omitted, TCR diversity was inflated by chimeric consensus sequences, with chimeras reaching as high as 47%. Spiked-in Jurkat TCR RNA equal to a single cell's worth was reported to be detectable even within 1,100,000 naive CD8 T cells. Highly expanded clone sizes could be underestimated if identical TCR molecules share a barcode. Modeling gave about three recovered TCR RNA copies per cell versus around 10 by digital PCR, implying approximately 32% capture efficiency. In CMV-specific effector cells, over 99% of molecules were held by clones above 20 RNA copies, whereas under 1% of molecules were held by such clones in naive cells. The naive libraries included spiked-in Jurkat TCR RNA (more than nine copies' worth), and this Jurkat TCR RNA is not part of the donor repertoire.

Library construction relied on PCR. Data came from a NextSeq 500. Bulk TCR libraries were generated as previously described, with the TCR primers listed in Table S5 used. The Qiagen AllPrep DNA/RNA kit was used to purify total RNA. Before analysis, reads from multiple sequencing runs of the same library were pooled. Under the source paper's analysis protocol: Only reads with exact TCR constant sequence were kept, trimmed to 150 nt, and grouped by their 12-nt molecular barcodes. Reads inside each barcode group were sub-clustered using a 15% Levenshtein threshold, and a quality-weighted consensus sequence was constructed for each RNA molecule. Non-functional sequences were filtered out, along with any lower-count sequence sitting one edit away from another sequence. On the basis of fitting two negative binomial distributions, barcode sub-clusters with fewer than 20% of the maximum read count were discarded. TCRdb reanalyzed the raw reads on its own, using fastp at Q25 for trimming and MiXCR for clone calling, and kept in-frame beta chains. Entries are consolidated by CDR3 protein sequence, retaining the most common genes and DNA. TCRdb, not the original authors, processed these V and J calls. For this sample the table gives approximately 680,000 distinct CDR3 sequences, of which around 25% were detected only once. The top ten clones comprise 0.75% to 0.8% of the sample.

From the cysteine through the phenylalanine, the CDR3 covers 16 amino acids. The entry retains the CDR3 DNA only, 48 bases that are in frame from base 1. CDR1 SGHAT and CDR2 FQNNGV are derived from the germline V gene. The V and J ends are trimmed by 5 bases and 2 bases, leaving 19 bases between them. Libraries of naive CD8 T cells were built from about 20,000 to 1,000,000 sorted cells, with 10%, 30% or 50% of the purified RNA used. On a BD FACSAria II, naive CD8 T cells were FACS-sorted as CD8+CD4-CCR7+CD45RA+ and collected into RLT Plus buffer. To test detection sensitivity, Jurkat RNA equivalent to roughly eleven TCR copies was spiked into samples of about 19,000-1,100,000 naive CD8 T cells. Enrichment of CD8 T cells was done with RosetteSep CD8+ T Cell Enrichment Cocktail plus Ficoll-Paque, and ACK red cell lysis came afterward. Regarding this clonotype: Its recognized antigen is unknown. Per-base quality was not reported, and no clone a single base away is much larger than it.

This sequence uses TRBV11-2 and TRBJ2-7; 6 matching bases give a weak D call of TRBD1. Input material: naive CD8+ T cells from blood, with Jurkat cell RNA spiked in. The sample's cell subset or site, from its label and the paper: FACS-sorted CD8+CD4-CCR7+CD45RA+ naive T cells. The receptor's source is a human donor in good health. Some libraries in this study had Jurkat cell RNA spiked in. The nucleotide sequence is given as TGTGCCAGCAGCCCGGCCAGGGGCCATTTCACCTACGAGCAGTACTTC. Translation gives CASSPARGHFTYEQYF.